This is a list of T cell receptor beta chains from one sample in a study of cytomegalovirus exposure and HLA in healthy donors. Libraries were prepared by immunoSEQ multiplex PCR; TCRdb keeps only in-frame clonotypes and omits some of them. Here the sample spans approximately 77,000 clones, around three quarters being singletons. The sequenced sample consisted of PBMCs. Source of these receptors: a man in his forties in good health and CMV-seronegative. CDR3s include the opening cysteine and the closing phenylalanine or tryptophan. A D gene is named only where the DNA matches it firmly. Clone size is stated in some rows and not others, as once, few, many or a class when expanded.

clone size: NA; V gene: TRBV5-1; J gene: TRBJ2-7; D gene: TRBD1; CDR3 protein: CASSLEGQGISRFGEQYF; CDR3 DNA: TGCGCCAGCAGCTTGGAGGGACAGGGAATTTCCCGCTTCGGGGAGCAGTACTTC
clone size: once; V gene: TRBV28; J gene: TRBJ2-7; D gene: NA; CDR3 protein: CASAGSLDEQYF; CDR3 DNA: TGTGCCAGCGCAGGGTCCCTCGACGAGCAGTACTTC
clone size: NA; V gene: TRBV4-3; J gene: TRBJ2-7; D gene: TRBD1; CDR3 protein: CASSPGQGWAYEQYF; CDR3 DNA: TGCGCCAGCAGCCCGGGACAGGGGTGGGCCTACGAGCAGTACTTC
clone size: NA; V gene: TRBV19; J gene: TRBJ1-6; D gene: TRBD1; CDR3 protein: CASSVNTGTGRNSPLHF; CDR3 DNA: TGTGCCAGTAGTGTCAACACCGGGACAGGGAGAAATTCACCCCTCCACTTT
clone size: once; V gene: TRBV12-5; J gene: TRBJ2-1; D gene: NA; CDR3 protein: CASGLKGGEQFF; CDR3 DNA: TGTGCTAGTGGTTTGAAGGGAGGTGAGCAGTTCTTC
clone size: once; V gene: TRBV4-2; J gene: TRBJ1-1; D gene: NA; CDR3 protein: CASSQGGGVTEAFF; CDR3 DNA: TGTGCCAGCAGCCAAGGAGGGGGGGTGACTGAAGCTTTCTTT
clone size: NA; V gene: TRBV6-5; J gene: TRBJ2-1; D gene: TRBD2; CDR3 protein: CASSYFGGSSYNEQFF; CDR3 DNA: TGTGCCAGCAGTTACTTCGGCGGGAGTTCCTACAATGAGCAGTTCTTC
clone size: NA; V gene: TRBV28; J gene: TRBJ2-6; D gene: NA; CDR3 protein: CASSLGRAQAGANVLTF; CDR3 DNA: TGTGCCAGCAGTTTAGGCAGGGCTCAAGCTGGGGCCAACGTCCTGACTTTC
clone size: NA; V gene: TRBV7-2; J gene: TRBJ2-1; D gene: TRBD2; CDR3 protein: CASSFSGQTYNEQFF; CDR3 DNA: TGTGCCAGCAGCTTTAGCGGGCAGACCTACAATGAGCAGTTCTTC
clone size: NA; V gene: TRBV15; J gene: TRBJ2-3; D gene: NA; CDR3 protein: CATSRDGADTQCF; CDR3 DNA: TGTGCCACCAGCAGAGATGGTGCAGATACGCAGTGTTTT